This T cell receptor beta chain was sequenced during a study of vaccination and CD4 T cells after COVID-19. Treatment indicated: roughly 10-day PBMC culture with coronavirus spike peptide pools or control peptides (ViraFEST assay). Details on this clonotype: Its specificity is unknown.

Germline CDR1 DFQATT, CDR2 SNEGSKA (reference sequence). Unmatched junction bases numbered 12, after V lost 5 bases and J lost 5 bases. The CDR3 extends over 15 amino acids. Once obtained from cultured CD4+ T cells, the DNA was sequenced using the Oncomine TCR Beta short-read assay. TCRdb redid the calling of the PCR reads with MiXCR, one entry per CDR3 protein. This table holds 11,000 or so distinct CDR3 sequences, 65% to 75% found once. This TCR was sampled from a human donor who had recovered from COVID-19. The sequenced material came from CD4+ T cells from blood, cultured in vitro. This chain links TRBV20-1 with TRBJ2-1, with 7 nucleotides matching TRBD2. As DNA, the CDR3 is TGCAGTGCTCCGGATATAGCGGGCCGGAACAATGAGCAGTTCTTC. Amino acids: CSAPDIAGRNNEQFF.